Listed here are 13 T cell receptor beta chains from one sample, sequenced in a study of blood T cell repertoires in COVID-19. The method was immunoSEQ multiplex PCR; TCRdb's version includes in-frame clones alone and lacks a portion of them. The sample has tens of thousands of clones; roughly 76% are singletons. Material: peripheral blood. The receptors originated from a woman aged 80 or over with active or convalescent COVID-19.

The chain combines TRBV27 with TRBJ2-5, with 9 nucleotides matching TRBD2. This CDR3 is built from 16 residues. CDR1 is MNHEY, CDR2 SMNVEV, per germline (reference sequence). V dropped 1 base and J dropped 1; count of bases not matched to a gene: 4. The CDR3 coding sequence is TGTGCCAGCAGTTTATTTGCTAGCGGGGCCCAAGAGACCCAGTACTTC. Translation gives CASSLFASGAQETQYF.

This clone was seen a few times. The chain is built from TRBV29-1 and TRBJ2-5; perhaps TRBD1 as D (6 bases). CDR1 SQVTM and CDR2 ANQGSEA come from the germline V gene. CDR3 length: 13 amino acids. V shed 6 bases and J shed 0 bases, with 11 bases lying between them. The CDR3, as DNA: TGCAGCGTCCCAGGGGACAACCAAGAGACCCAGTACTTC. This gives the protein CSVPGDNQETQYF.

This clone was found a few times. V usage is TRBV7-9 and J usage is TRBJ2-5; a possible D gene is TRBD1 (5 bases). The length of the CDR3 is 16 residues. Trimming stripped 1 base from V and 2 bases from J, with 14 bases between. Germline CDR1 reads SEHNR; CDR2 reads FQNEAQ (reference sequence). The CDR3 sequence: CASSLVGQDLQETQYF. The CDR3 nucleotides are TGTGCCAGCAGCTTAGTGGGGCAGGATTTACAAGAGACCCAGTACTTC.

This clone was found many times. V is TRBV24-1 and J is TRBJ2-2; 7 nucleotides match TRBD1. The CDR3 covers 15 residues. V lost 3 bases, J lost 5 bases, and 5 bases stayed unmatched. Germline CDR1 KGHDR, CDR2 SFDVKD. Here the CDR3 DNA reads TGTGCCACCAGTGATCAGGGGACAGAGACCGGGGAGCTGTTTTTT. Its protein product is CATSDQGTETGELFF.

This chain uses TRBV19 with TRBJ1-1; maybe TRBD1 (5 bases). CDR3 size: 14 residues. The V gene's germline CDR1 is LNHDA and CDR2 SQIVND (reference sequence). Trimming took 2 bases from V and 7 from J, leaving 14 bases between them. This CDR3 is CASSISGVGGEAFF. Here the CDR3 DNA reads TGTGCCAGTAGTATATCGGGGGTCGGGGGTGAAGCTTTCTTT.

This chain joins TRBV7-2 and TRBJ1-5; D gene unclear. V was trimmed by 0 bases and J by 6 bases, leaving 12 bases between them. From germline, CDR1 is SGHTA and CDR2 FQGNSA. The length of the CDR3 is 15 residues. The CDR3 DNA reads TGTGCCAGCAGCTTAGCGTCGGGAAAGGGTCAGCCCCAGCATTTT. Translation: CASSLASGKGQPQHF.

This clone was detected once. The chain uses TRBV18 and TRBJ1-1, with a possible D match to TRBD1 (6 bases). The germline V gene has CDR1 KGHSH and CDR2 LQKENI. With 4 bases removed from V and 6 bases from J, the gap between germline ends came to 12 bases. The CDR3 loop spans 13 amino acids. The CDR3, as DNA: TGTGCCAGCTCACGTGATGAGGGGGCTGAAGCTTTCTTT. Translation: CASSRDEGAEAFF.

With respect to this clone: At the DNA level, this CDR3 is encoded by other sequences in the same sample as well. V is TRBV6-2 or TRBV6-3 and J is TRBJ1-6; TRBD1 is a possible D gene (6 bases). This CDR3 is built from 14 residues. Germline V gene data show CDR1 as MNHEY and CDR2 as SVGEGT. V was pared by 3 bases and J by 10 bases, with 13 bases between. DNA for the CDR3: TGTGCCAGCAGTTATCGGGGGGCAGGCTCACCCCTCCACTTT. Amino acid sequence: CASSYRGAGSPLHF.

This clone was picked up a small number of times. V usage is TRBV27 and J usage is TRBJ1-1, with a weak D call TRBD1 (5 bases). Germline CDR1 and CDR2: MNHEY and SMNVEV (reference sequence). The CDR3 has 15 residues. V was shortened by 5 bases and J by 1 base, with 14 bases between the two germline ends. CDR3: CASSSVEGRNTEAFF. CDR3 nucleotide sequence: TGTGCCAGCAGTAGTGTGGAGGGGAGGAACACTGAAGCTTTCTTT.

V usage is TRBV11-2 and J usage is TRBJ2-5, with a possible D match to TRBD2 (5 bases). This CDR3 has 15 residues. Germline lookup yields CDR1 SGHAT and CDR2 FQNNGV. The germline V and J ends were trimmed by 0 bases and 5 bases, with 13 bases remaining between them. The CDR3 sequence is CASSLDGPPGETQYF. CDR3 coding DNA: TGTGCCAGCAGCTTAGACGGCCCCCCGGGGGAGACCCAGTACTTC.

V usage is TRBV11-2 and J usage is TRBJ1-2; D ambiguous. Trimming stripped 5 bases from V and 5 bases from J, with 18 bases between. The germline V gene encodes CDR1 SGHAT and CDR2 FQNNGV. The CDR3 covers 15 residues. The DNA for the CDR3 is TGTGCCAGCAGCCCGGTTACAGTTCTCGGATATGGCTACACCTTC. It encodes CASSPVTVLGYGYTF.

The chain carries TRBV6-2 or TRBV6-3 and TRBJ2-3; 9 bases align to TRBD2. There are 16 residues in the CDR3. Trimming took 5 bases from V and 4 from J; bases not matched to a gene: 10. The germline gives CDR1 MNHEY, CDR2 SVGEGT. The CDR3 DNA sequence: TGTGCCAGCAGTCCCCTGTCTAGCGGGGTCGCAGATACGCAGTATTTT. This codes for CASSPLSSGVADTQYF.

This clone was detected only a few times. The rearrangement joins TRBV6-5 to TRBJ1-4; 8 positions match TRBD1. V was pared by 0 bases and J by 6 bases, with 6 bases of the junction left unmatched. Germline assignment: CDR1 MNHEY and CDR2 SVGAGI. The CDR3 consists of 16 residues. Here the CDR3 DNA reads TGTGCCAGCAGTTACTCTCCAGACAGGGGCTATGAAAAACTGTTTTTT. Translation: CASSYSPDRGYEKLFF.